The T cell receptor beta chain described here comes from a study of T cell clones after liver transplantation. Study in general: Liver transplant recipients had immunosuppression withdrawal attempted within 2 years.

Profiled with immunoSEQ multiplex PCR; TCRdb holds only in-frame clones, not every one. This repertoire shows around 9,300 clones, roughly 72% found once; its top ten account for roughly a fifth. Concerning this clone: Its antigen is as yet unknown.

Study-wide points: In a couple of subjects, few donor cells limited the measurable donor-reactive repertoire. A larger donor-reactive than third-party decline suggested partial antigen-specific deletion.

CDR1 and CDR2 from the germline V gene are MNHEY and SVGAGI. This CDR3 region has 15 residues. V lost 0 bases and J lost 4; bases outside the gene matches: 4. This chain links TRBV6-5 with TRBJ1-2, with TRBD1 identical over 8 bases. This specimen consisted of CD8+ T cells from blood, obtained at the roughly 15-month timepoint. The source is a human patient who received a liver transplant. Some T cells may trace back to the graft donor. The CDR3 region has the DNA TGTGCCAGCAGTTACTCGGACAGGGATCCCTATGGCTACACCTTC. This encodes CASSYSDRDPYGYTF.